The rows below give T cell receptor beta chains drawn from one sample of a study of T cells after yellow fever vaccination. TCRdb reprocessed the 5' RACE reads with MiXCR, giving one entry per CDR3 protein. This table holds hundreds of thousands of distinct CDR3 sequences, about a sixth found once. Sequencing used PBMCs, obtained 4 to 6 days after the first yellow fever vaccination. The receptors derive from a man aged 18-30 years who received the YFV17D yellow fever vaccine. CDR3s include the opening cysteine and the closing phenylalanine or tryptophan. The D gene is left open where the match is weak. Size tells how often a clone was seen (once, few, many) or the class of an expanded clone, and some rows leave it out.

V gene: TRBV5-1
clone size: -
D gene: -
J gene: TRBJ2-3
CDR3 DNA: TGCGCCAGCAGCTCCAACGACAGGACAGATACGCAGTATTTT
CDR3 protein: CASSSNDRTDTQYF

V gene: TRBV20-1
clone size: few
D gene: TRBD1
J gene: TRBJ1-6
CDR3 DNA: TGCAGTGCTACGACAGGGATAGGGTCCTATAATTCACCCCTCCACTTT
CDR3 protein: CSATTGIGSYNSPLHF

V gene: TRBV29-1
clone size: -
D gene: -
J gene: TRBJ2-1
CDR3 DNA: TGCAGCGACCCCCAGTCGGACGTTCGGTTCTTC
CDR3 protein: CSDPQSDVRFF

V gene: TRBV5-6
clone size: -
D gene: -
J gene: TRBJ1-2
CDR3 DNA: TGTGCCAGCAGCTCCTGGGGTAGGACAGAAACTAACTATGGCTACACCTTC
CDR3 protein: CASSSWGRTETNYGYTF

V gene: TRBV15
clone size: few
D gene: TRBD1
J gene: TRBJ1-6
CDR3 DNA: TGTGCCACCTCCCGAGACAGGGGGAATAATTCACCCCTCCACTTT
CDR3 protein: CATSRDRGNNSPLHF

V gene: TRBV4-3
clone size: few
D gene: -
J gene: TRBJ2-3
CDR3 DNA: TGCGCCAGCAGCCAGGATTTGGTAGACACAGATACGCAGTATTTT
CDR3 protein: CASSQDLVDTDTQYF

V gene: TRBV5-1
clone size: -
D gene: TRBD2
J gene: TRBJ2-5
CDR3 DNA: TGCGCCAGCAGCTTGATGTGGGAGGGAGAGACCCAGTACTTC
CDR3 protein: CASSLMWEGETQYF

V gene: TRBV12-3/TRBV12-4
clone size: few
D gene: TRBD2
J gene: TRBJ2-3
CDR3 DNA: TGTGCCAGCAGTGCTTTGACTAGCGGGGGAGTCGGTACGCAGTATTTT
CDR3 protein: CASSALTSGGVGTQYF

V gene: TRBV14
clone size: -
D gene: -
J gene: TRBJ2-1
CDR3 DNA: TGTGCCAGCAGCGCCCGAGCCGCTAGCTACTCCTACAATGAGCAGTTCTTC
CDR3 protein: CASSARAASYSYNEQFF

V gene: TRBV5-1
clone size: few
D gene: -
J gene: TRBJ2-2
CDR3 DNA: TGCGCCAGCAGCTTTGCACTAGCCCGCACCGGGGAGCTGTTTTTT
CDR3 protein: CASSFALARTGELFF

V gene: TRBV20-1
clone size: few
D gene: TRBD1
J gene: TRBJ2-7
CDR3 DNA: TGCAGTGCGGAACTAGACAGGGCCTCCGAGCAGTACTTC
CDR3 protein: CSAELDRASEQYF

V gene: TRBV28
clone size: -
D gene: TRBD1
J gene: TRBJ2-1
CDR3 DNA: TGTGCCAGCAGGCCGACAGGGGCGGGGTACAATGAGCAGTTCTTC
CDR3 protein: CASRPTGAGYNEQFF

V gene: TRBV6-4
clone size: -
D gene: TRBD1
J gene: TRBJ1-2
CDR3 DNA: TGTGCCAGCCGACAGGGAAATTCCAACTATGGCTACACCTTC
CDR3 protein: CASRQGNSNYGYTF

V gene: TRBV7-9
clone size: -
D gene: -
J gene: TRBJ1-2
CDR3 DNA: TGTGCCAGCAGCCCTCGGGCTTACGATGGCTACACCTTC
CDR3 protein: CASSPRAYDGYTF

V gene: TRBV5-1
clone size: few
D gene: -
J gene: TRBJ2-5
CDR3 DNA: TGCGCCAGCAGGCTGGGCCCGGCCCAAGAGACCCAGTACTTC
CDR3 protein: CASRLGPAQETQYF

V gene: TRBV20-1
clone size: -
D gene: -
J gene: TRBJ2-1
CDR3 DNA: TGCAGTGCTCCCGAGGGAGGGGGCCCGGATGAGCAGTTCTTC
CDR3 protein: CSAPEGGGPDEQFF

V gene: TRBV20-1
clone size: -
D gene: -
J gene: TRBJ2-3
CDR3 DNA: TGCAGTACTGCGATTAGCTTCACAGATACGCAGTATTTT
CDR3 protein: CSTAISFTDTQYF

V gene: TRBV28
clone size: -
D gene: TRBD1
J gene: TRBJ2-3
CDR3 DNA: TGTGCCAGCAGTTCCCCGGGACAGGGTGTCATGGGGGTTTCAGATACGCAGTATTTT
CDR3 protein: CASSSPGQGVMGVSDTQYF

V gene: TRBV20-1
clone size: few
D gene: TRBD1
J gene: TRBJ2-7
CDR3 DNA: TGCAGTGCTAGAGACTCGACAGGGTTTTCCTACGAGCAGTACTTC
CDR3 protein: CSARDSTGFSYEQYF

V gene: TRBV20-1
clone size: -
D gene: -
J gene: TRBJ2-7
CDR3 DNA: TGCAGTGCTAGAAGGGGCGAGCAGTACTTC
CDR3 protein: CSARRGEQYF

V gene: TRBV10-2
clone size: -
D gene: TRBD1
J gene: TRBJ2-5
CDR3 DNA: TGCGCCAGCTGCAGGGGGTTATCTGAGACCCAGTACTTC
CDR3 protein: CASCRGLSETQYF

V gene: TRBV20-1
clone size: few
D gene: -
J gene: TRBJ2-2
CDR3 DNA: TGCAGTGCTAGAGGGGGAGGGGGCTTCGGCACCGGGGAGCTGTTTTTT
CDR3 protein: CSARGGGGFGTGELFF

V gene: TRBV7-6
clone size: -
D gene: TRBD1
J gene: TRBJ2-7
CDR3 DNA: TGTGCCAGCAGCTTAGTGGTCAGGGGGAACTACGAGCAGTACTTC
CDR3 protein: CASSLVVRGNYEQYF

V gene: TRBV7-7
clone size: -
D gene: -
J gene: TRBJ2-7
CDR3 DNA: TGTGCCAGCAGCTTAGGGTCAGGGGGGCGGTACGAGCAGTACTTC
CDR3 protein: CASSLGSGGRYEQYF

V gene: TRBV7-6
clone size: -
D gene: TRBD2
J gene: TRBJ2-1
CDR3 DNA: TGTGCCAGCAGCTCCCAGCGGGGGGGCCACGAGCAGTTCTTC
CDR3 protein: CASSSQRGGHEQFF

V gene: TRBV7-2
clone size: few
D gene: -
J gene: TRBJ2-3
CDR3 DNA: TGTGCCAGCCGGGGGTTTGCCGATACGCAGTATTTT
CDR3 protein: CASRGFADTQYF

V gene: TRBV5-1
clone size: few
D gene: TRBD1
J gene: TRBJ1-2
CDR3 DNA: TGCGCCAGCAGCGCCGGTACAGGGGGAGGCTACACCTTC
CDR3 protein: CASSAGTGGGYTF

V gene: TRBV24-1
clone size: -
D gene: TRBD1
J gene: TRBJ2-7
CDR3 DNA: TGTGCCACCAGTCAGGGACAGGGAGACGAGCAGTACTTC
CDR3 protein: CATSQGQGDEQYF

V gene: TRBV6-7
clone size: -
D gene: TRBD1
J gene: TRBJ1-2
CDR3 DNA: TGTGCCAGCAGTTACGTAGGGACAGGGGGCCTTCACCTCTATGGCTACACCTTC
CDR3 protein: CASSYVGTGGLHLYGYTF